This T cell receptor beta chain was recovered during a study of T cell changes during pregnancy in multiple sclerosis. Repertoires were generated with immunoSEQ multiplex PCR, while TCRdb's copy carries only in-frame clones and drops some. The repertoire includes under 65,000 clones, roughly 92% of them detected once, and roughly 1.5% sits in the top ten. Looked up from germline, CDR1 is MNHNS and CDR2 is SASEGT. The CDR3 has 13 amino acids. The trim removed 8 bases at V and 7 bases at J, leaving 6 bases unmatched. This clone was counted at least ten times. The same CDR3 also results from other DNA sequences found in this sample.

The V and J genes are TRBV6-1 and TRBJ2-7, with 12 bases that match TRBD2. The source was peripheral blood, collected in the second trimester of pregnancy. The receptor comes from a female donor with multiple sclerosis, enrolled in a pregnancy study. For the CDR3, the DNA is TGTGCCAGCTTGACTAGCGGGAGAGGGGAGCAGTACTTC. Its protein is CASLTSGRGEQYF.